The sequence of this TCR beta chain was determined in a study of blood T cell repertoires in COVID-19. Study summary: Researchers got acute and convalescent COVID-19 samples from the United States, Italy and Spain.

Some clones are missing from TCRdb's copy, which holds only in-frame ones; the method was immunoSEQ multiplex PCR. The repertoire holds 110,000 or so clones, with approximately 85% as singletons. The CDR3 has 16 amino acids. V lost 3 bases and J lost 9; bases outside the gene matches: 12. Germline V CDR1 and CDR2: WNHNN, SYGVQD (reference sequence). The sequenced sample consisted of peripheral blood. The receptor comes from a human donor in a cohort sampled during active COVID-19. The chain links TRBV10-1 to TRBJ2-1; 9 bases are a match to TRBD2. This CDR3 is CASSDESSGIFGEQFF. In nucleotides, the CDR3 is TGCGCCAGCAGTGATGAGTCTAGCGGGATCTTCGGTGAGCAGTTCTTC.